This T cell receptor (beta chain) was observed in a study of T cell responses to AZD1222 COVID-19 vaccine. Data came from immunoSEQ multiplex PCR; TCRdb stores just in-frame clones and leaves some out. Of some 36,000 clones listed, about 88% are singletons. Material: peripheral blood, obtained on day 0 of AZD1222 vaccination. This TCR derives from an adult in good health.

CDR3 loop: CARSLRPGAFNQPQHF. Here the CDR3 DNA reads TGTGCCAGAAGCTTGAGACCGGGGGCGTTCAATCAGCCCCAGCATTTT. This chain links TRBV5-3 with TRBJ1-5, with D possibly being TRBD1 (6 bases). TRBV5-3 is an open reading frame whose function is uncertain. Trimming stripped 1 base from V and 3 bases from J, with 14 bases between. There are 16 residues in the CDR3.